The TCR beta chain under discussion was sequenced for a study of Ad26.COV2.S vaccination and SARS-CoV-2 variants. Study results and limitations: Vaccine recipients surpassed placebo recipients in spike-specific TCR breadth.

V lost 4 bases, J lost 8 bases, and 12 bases lay in between. The CDR3 has 14 amino acids. Germline V gives CDR1 SGHTA, CDR2 FQGNSA. Some clones are missing from TCRdb's copy, which holds only in-frame ones; the method was immunoSEQ multiplex PCR. The table has a few hundred thousand clones, more than 70% seen once. Treatment here: around 19 received Ad26.COV2.S at low or high dose, single or two shots; five or six received placebo; per-sample allocation not given. Collection of samples fell on day 63 after the first vaccine or placebo injection. A single count supports this clone. Its antigen is not known.

This receptor was obtained from a person between 18 and 65 years old who received the Ad26.COV2.S COVID-19 vaccine or a placebo. The chain carries TRBV7-2 and TRBJ1-6, with TRBD1 as a possible D gene (6 bases). Sample: peripheral blood, taken in a trial of Ad26.COV2.S vaccine versus placebo. The CDR3 sequence is CASSSRGVDSPLHF. The DNA of the CDR3 is TGTGCCAGCAGCTCCAGGGGTGTTGATTCACCCCTCCACTTT.